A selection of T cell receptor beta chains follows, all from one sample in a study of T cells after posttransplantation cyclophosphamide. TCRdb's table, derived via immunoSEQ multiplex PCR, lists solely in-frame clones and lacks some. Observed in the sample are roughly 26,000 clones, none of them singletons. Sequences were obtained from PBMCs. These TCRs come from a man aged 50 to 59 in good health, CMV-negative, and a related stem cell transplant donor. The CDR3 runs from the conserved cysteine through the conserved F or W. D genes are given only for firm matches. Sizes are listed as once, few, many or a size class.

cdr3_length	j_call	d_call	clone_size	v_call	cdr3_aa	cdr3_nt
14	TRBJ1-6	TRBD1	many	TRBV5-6	CASSWGQDNSPLHF	TGTGCCAGCAGCTGGGGACAGGATAATTCACCCCTCCACTTT
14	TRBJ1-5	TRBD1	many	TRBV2	CASRIGGAGQPQHF	TGTGCCAGCAGAATAGGGGGCGCCGGACAGCCCCAGCATTTT
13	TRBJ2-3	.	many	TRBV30	CAWAGASTDTQYF	TGTGCCTGGGCAGGGGCTAGCACAGATACGCAGTATTTT
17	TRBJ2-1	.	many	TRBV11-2	CASSLFSAGTLIQEQFF	TGTGCCAGCAGCTTATTTTCTGCGGGGACCCTTATACAAGAGCAGTTCTTC
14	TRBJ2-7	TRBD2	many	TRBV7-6	CASSSPGTTHEQYF	TGTGCCAGCAGCTCACCCGGGACTACCCACGAGCAGTACTTC
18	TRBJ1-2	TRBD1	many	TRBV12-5	CASGLVGTGDTLLYGYTF	TGTGCTAGTGGTTTGGTAGGGACAGGGGACACCCTTCTCTATGGCTACACCTTC
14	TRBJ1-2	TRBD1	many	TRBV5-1	CASSSGTGGYGYTF	TGCGCCAGCAGCTCCGGGACAGGGGGATATGGCTACACCTTC
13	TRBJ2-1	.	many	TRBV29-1	CSGRVTSMNEQFF	TGCAGCGGACGTGTGACTAGTATGAATGAGCAGTTCTTC
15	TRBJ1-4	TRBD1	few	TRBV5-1	CASSLSTGGGEKLFF	TGCGCCAGCAGCCTATCTACAGGGGGAGGTGAAAAACTGTTTTTT
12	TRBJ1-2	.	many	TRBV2	CASSLGGFGYTF	TGTGCCAGCAGTCTGGGAGGGTTCGGCTACACCTTC
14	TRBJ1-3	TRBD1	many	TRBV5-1	CASSLWDSGNTIYF	TGCGCCAGCAGCTTGTGGGACAGCGGAAACACCATATATTTT
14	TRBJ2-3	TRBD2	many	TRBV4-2	CASSQVWTSYTQYF	TGTGCCAGCAGCCAAGTTTGGACTAGCTATACGCAGTATTTT
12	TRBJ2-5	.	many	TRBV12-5	CASGINGETQYF	TGTGCTAGTGGCATTAACGGGGAGACCCAGTACTTC
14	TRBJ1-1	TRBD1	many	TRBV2	CASSLGQANTEAFF	TGTGCCAGCAGTCTCGGACAGGCAAACACTGAAGCTTTCTTT
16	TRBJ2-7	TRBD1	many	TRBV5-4	CASSGIGTGGSYEQYF	TGTGCCAGCAGCGGAATCGGGACAGGGGGGTCCTACGAGCAGTACTTC
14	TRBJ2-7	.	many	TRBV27	CASSSLPPDSAQYF	TGTGCCAGCAGTTCTTTACCCCCGGACAGCGCGCAGTACTTC
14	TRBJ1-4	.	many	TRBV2	CASLNRPTNEKLFF	TGTGCCAGCCTAAACAGGCCAACTAATGAAAAACTGTTTTTT